This is a list of T cell receptor beta chains from one sample in a study of early T cells in non-severe SARS-CoV-2 infection. TCRdb used MiXCR to reprocess the 5' RACE reads, holding one entry per CDR3 protein. The sample records some 85,000 distinct CDR3 sequences, roughly 15% being singletons. Sequences were obtained from whole blood. The source is an adult who was a healthcare worker with PCR-confirmed SARS-CoV-2 infection or an uninfected control (not recorded which). The CDR3 runs from the conserved cysteine through the conserved F or W. D genes are given only for firm matches. Not every row has a clone size; where given, it reads once, few, many or a size class.

J,V,length,size,D,DNA,CDR3
TRBJ1-3,TRBV6-6,11,.,.,TGTGCCAGCGGCGCTGGAAACACCATATATTTT,CASGAGNTIYF
TRBJ2-2,TRBV7-9,13,few,.,TGTGCCAGCAGCTTAGGGGGGGCGGCGGAGCTGTTTTTT,CASSLGGAAELFF
TRBJ2-3,TRBV19,15,.,TRBD2,TGTGCCAGTAGTCCGAGCGGGGGGAGTGTAGATACGCAGTATTTT,CASSPSGGSVDTQYF
TRBJ2-3,TRBV13,15,.,.,TGTGCCAGCAGCTTAGGCGGAGTTTTGTCAGATACGCAGTATTTT,CASSLGGVLSDTQYF
TRBJ1-2,TRBV7-6,15,many,TRBD1,TGTGCCAGCAGCCCCAAATACAGGGGGTTCGGTGGCTACACCTTC,CASSPKYRGFGGYTF
TRBJ2-3,TRBV6-2/TRBV6-3,14,.,TRBD2,TGTGCCAGCAGACAAGCGGGGGGAAAGGATACGCAGTATTTT,CASRQAGGKDTQYF
TRBJ2-2,TRBV5-1,14,.,.,TGCGCCAGCAGCCCAAAACCGAACACCGGGGAGCTGTTTTTT,CASSPKPNTGELFF
TRBJ2-7,TRBV10-3,14,.,TRBD1,TGTGCCATCAGGTCAGGACAGGGCCCACTCGAGCAGTACTTC,CAIRSGQGPLEQYF
TRBJ2-7,TRBV3-1,15,.,TRBD1,TGTGCCAGCAGCCGTTGGGGGGACAGGGGATCCGAGCAGTACTTC,CASSRWGDRGSEQYF
TRBJ2-7,TRBV19,15,many,TRBD2,TGTGCCAGTAGTCGGACTAGCGGGGGGCGACACGAGCAGTACTTC,CASSRTSGGRHEQYF
TRBJ2-2,TRBV7-3,16,.,.,TGTGCCAGCAGCTCCCATGCCCTAGCTGGGACCGGGGAGCTGTTTTTT,CASSSHALAGTGELFF
TRBJ1-2,TRBV15,11,many,.,TGTGCCACCACCGGGCCGGGCGGCTACACCTTC,CATTGPGGYTF
TRBJ2-3,TRBV27,16,few,.,TGTGCCAGCAGTTCGTGGTCCCTTTTAGGGGCAGATACGCAGTATTTT,CASSSWSLLGADTQYF
TRBJ2-7,TRBV14,20,.,.,TGTGCCAGCAGCCCGGGAAATCTGAGGGGGGGCCTTTTCCTCCCCTACGAGCAGTACTTC,CASSPGNLRGGLFLPYEQYF
TRBJ1-4,TRBV6-2/TRBV6-3,12,few,.,TGTGCCAGCAGGAAGGACAGTGAAAAACTGTTTTTT,CASRKDSEKLFF
TRBJ2-5,TRBV11-2,15,.,.,TGTGCCAGCAGCTTGGACGGGAAGGGCCAAGAGACCCAGTACTTC,CASSLDGKGQETQYF
TRBJ2-1,TRBV7-9,13,.,.,TGTGCCAGCTCGCATCAGGGTTCCAATGAGCAGTTCTTC,CASSHQGSNEQFF
TRBJ1-3,TRBV11-2,15,few,.,TGTGCCAGCAGCTTAGAACTACCCTCTGGAAACACCATATATTTT,CASSLELPSGNTIYF
TRBJ2-2,TRBV29-1,14,many,TRBD1,TGCAGCGCTTCAGGGGGCAGGAACACCGGGGAGCTGTTTTTT,CSASGGRNTGELFF
TRBJ1-5,TRBV6-6,15,many,.,TGTGCCAGCAGACCAACAGGGTTCGGGAATCAGCCCCAGCATTTT,CASRPTGFGNQPQHF
TRBJ1-6,TRBV20-1,20,few,TRBD1,TGCAGTGCTCGACAGGGTGACAGAGGAAAGACTAGCTCCTATAATTCACCCCTCCACTTT,CSARQGDRGKTSSYNSPLHF
TRBJ2-2,TRBV27,12,.,TRBD1,TGTGCCAGCAGTTTTACGACAGGGAGGCTGTTTTTT,CASSFTTGRLFF
TRBJ2-7,TRBV27,15,few,.,TGTGCCAGCAGTCCTATTAACGGGCAGGCCCACGAGCAGTACTTC,CASSPINGQAHEQYF
TRBJ2-7,TRBV5-1,15,few,.,TGCGCCAGCAGCTTGGAGGGGTCAGGGCTATACGAGCAGTACTTC,CASSLEGSGLYEQYF
TRBJ1-3,TRBV24-1,18,few,TRBD1,TGTGCCACCAGTGAACCGGACAGGCCCCCGCGCCCAGGAAACACCATATATTTT,CATSEPDRPPRPGNTIYF
TRBJ1-5,TRBV9,13,many,.,TGTGCCAGCAGCACGACGGGGGATCAGCCCCAGCATTTT,CASSTTGDQPQHF
TRBJ2-3,TRBV18,16,many,.,TGTGCCAGCTCACCGCTCCGGGTCCCGCTCGGAGATACGCAGTATTTT,CASSPLRVPLGDTQYF
TRBJ2-5,TRBV11-2,13,many,.,TGTGCCAGCAGCCCCCTTTCTCGCGAGACCCAGTACTTC,CASSPLSRETQYF
TRBJ2-3,TRBV12-3/TRBV12-4,14,.,.,TGTGCCAGCAGCATCGGGGGCCACACAGATACGCAGTATTTT,CASSIGGHTDTQYF
TRBJ2-1,TRBV11-2,12,.,.,TGTGCCAGCAGCTTTTACAGGCATGAGCAGTTCTTC,CASSFYRHEQFF
TRBJ1-2,TRBV7-2,14,few,.,TGTGCCAGCAGCTTAGCGCAAGGACTCCAGGGCTACACCTTC,CASSLAQGLQGYTF
TRBJ2-3,TRBV20-1,14,few,.,TGCAGTGCTGTGCGTGGGACTAGCACAGATACGCAGTATTTT,CSAVRGTSTDTQYF
TRBJ1-1,TRBV6-5,14,few,.,TGTGCCAGCAGATTACAGGCCTTGAACACTGAAGCTTTCTTT,CASRLQALNTEAFF
TRBJ1-6,TRBV20-1,14,many,.,TGCAGTGCTCCACCCGGGGGAGGGAATTCACCCCTCCACTTT,CSAPPGGGNSPLHF
TRBJ2-3,TRBV20-1,16,.,TRBD2,TGCAGTGCTCCCAACCGGCTAGCGGGGGGCGCAGATACGCAGTATTTT,CSAPNRLAGGADTQYF
TRBJ1-1,TRBV27,14,many,.,TGTGCCAGCAGTTTGGGGCAGGTGAACACTGAAGCTTTCTTT,CASSLGQVNTEAFF
TRBJ2-1,TRBV7-9,15,many,.,TGTGCCAGCAGCCCGGGGGGCCTTTTCTCTTATGAGCAGTTCTTC,CASSPGGLFSYEQFF
TRBJ2-3,TRBV7-3,16,.,TRBD2,TGTGCCAGCAGCTCATTTAGCGGGGGGGCCGCAGATACGCAGTATTTT,CASSSFSGGAADTQYF
TRBJ2-4,TRBV6-2/TRBV6-3,18,few,TRBD1,TGTGCCAGCAGTTACGACAGCATGGGACAGGGAGCCAAAAACATTCAGTACTTC,CASSYDSMGQGAKNIQYF
TRBJ2-1,TRBV9,17,few,.,TGTGCCAGCAGCTCCAAGCGGCTTGCAGGAACCTACAATGAGCAGTTCTTC,CASSSKRLAGTYNEQFF
TRBJ1-5,TRBV19,15,few,.,TGTGCCAGTAGTATAGGAAGCGGGCGCAATCAGCCCCAGCATTTT,CASSIGSGRNQPQHF
TRBJ2-7,TRBV7-2,13,many,.,TGTGCCAGCAGCCGGGACAACTCCTACGAGCAGTACTTC,CASSRDNSYEQYF
TRBJ2-3,TRBV30,14,few,TRBD1,TGTGCCTGGATTCCCAACGGACCGGGACAGGGTAAAAATTTT,CAWIPNGPGQGKNF
TRBJ2-3,TRBV21-1,15,few,.,TGTGCCAGCAGCAAAGGCAGGGCAGGCACAGATACGCAGTATTTT,CASSKGRAGTDTQYF
TRBJ1-1,TRBV7-2,13,.,.,TGTGCCAGCAGCTTAAGGTGGGCGGCTGAAGCTTTCTTT,CASSLRWAAEAFF
TRBJ2-3,TRBV11-2,16,few,TRBD1,TGTGCCAGCAGCCCCAGGGACAGGTCTAGCACAGATACGCAGTATTTT,CASSPRDRSSTDTQYF
TRBJ2-5,TRBV29-1,13,.,.,TGCAGCGGCTACCCGGGGAACCAAGAGACCCAGTACTTC,CSGYPGNQETQYF
TRBJ2-3,TRBV20-1,13,.,TRBD2,TGCAGTGCTTGGACTAGCAGCAGGGATACGCAGTATTTT,CSAWTSSRDTQYF
TRBJ1-5,TRBV5-1,14,.,.,TGCGCCAGCAGCTTGTTAGGGACCAATCAGCCCCAGCATTTT,CASSLLGTNQPQHF
TRBJ1-1,TRBV11-2,10,few,.,TGTGCCAGCAGCGCCAGTGAAGCTTTCTTT,CASSASEAFF
TRBJ2-5,TRBV10-1,14,many,.,TGCGCCAGCAGTGCGAACCTGAACCAAGAGACCCAGTACTTC,CASSANLNQETQYF
TRBJ2-1,TRBV12-3/TRBV12-4,14,.,.,TGTGCCAGCAGAATGATCGGACTATCCAATGAGCAGTTCTTC,CASRMIGLSNEQFF
TRBJ2-5,TRBV2,16,many,TRBD2,TGTGCCAGCAGTGCGAGGACTAGCGGGGGTATAGAGACCCAGTACTTC,CASSARTSGGIETQYF
TRBJ2-7,TRBV7-9,13,few,.,TGTGCCAGCAGCTCCCAGCCCCCACACGAGCAGTACTTC,CASSSQPPHEQYF